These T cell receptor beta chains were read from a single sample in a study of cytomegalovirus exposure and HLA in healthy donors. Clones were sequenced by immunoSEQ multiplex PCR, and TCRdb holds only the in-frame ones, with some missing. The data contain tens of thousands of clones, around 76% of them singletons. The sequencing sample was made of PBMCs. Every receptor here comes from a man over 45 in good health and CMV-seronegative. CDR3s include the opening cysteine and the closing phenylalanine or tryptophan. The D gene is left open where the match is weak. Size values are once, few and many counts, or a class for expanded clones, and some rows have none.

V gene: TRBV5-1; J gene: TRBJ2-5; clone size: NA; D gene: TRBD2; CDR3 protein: CASSLGLAGGQETQYF; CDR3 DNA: TGCGCCAGCAGCCTGGGACTAGCGGGGGGCCAAGAGACCCAGTACTTC
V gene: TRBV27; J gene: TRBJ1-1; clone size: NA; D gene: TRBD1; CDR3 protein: CASSTSGTGAQSAFF; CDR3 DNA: TGTGCCAGCAGTACCTCCGGGACAGGGGCCCAGTCGGCTTTCTTT
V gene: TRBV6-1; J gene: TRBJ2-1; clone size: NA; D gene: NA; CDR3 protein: CASSEKRGSRGHNEQFF; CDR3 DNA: TGTGCCAGCAGTGAAAAGAGGGGATCGCGGGGTCACAATGAGCAGTTCTTC
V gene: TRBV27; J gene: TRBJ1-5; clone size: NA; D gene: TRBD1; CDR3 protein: CASRTDRDRQPQHF; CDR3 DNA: TGTGCCAGCAGGACAGACAGGGATCGTCAGCCCCAGCATTTT
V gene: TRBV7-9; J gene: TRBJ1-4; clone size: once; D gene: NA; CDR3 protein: CASSLGGNEKLFF; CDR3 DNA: TGTGCCAGCAGCTTAGGAGGGAATGAAAAACTGTTTTTT
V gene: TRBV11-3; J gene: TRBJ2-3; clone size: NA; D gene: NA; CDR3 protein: CASSYLSDADTQYF; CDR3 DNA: TGTGCCAGCAGCTACCTCAGCGACGCAGATACGCAGTATTTT
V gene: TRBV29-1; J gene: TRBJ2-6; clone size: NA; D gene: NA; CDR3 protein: CSVGDRLGDWSGANVLTF; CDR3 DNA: TGCAGCGTTGGTGACAGACTAGGGGACTGGAGTGGGGCCAACGTCCTGACTTTC
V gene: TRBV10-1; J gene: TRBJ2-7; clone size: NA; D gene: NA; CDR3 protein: CASSESVGGENGYEQYF; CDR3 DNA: TGCGCCAGCAGTGAAAGTGTCGGGGGAGAGAATGGATACGAGCAGTACTTC
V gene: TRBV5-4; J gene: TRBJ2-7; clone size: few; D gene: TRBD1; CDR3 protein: CASSSSRDRREQYF; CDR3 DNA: TGTGCCAGCAGCTCGTCCCGGGACAGGCGCGAGCAGTACTTC
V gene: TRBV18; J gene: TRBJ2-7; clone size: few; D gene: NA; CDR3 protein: CASSPPGTGVLYEQYF; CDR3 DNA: TGTGCCAGCTCACCACCAGGAACGGGGGTCCTCTACGAGCAGTACTTC
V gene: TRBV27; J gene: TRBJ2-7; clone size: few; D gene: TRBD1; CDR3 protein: CASIGTGGGYEQYF; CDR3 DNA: TGTGCCAGCATAGGAACAGGGGGCGGTTACGAGCAGTACTTC
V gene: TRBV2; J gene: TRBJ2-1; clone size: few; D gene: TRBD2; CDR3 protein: CASSVLAGGLGSYNEQFF; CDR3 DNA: TGTGCCAGCAGTGTACTAGCGGGGGGGCTTGGATCCTACAATGAGCAGTTCTTC
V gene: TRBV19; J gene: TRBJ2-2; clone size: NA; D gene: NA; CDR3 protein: CASTSSPGDTGELFF; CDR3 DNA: TGTGCCAGTACCTCATCTCCGGGAGACACCGGGGAGCTGTTTTTT
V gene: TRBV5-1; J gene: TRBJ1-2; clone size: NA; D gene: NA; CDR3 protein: CASSLEGGRYTF; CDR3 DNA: TGCGCCAGCAGCTTAGAGGGAGGTCGCTACACCTTC
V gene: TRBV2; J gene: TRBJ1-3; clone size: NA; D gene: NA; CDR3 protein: CASRLGQGNTIYF; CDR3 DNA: TGTGCCAGCAGATTGGGGCAGGGAAACACCATATATTTT
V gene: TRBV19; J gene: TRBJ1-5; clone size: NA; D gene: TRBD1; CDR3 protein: CASSIWQGANQPQHF; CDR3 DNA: TGTGCCAGTAGTATTTGGCAGGGGGCCAATCAGCCCCAGCATTTT
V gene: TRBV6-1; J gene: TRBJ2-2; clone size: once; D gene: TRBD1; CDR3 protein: CASRPDRGQTGELFF; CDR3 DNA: TGTGCCAGCAGACCGGACAGGGGGCAAACCGGGGAGCTGTTTTTT
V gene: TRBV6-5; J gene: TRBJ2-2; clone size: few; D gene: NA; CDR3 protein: CASISPTGELFF; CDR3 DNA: TGTGCCAGCATATCTCCTACCGGGGAGCTGTTTTTT
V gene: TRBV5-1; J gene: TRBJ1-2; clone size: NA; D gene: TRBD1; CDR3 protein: CASSLSNRGMRGYTF; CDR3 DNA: TGCGCCAGCAGCTTAAGCAACAGGGGTATGAGGGGCTACACCTTC
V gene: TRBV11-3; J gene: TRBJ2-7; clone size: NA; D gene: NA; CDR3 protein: CASSSYDSSYEQYF; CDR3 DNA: TGTGCCAGCAGCTCATACGATAGCTCCTACGAGCAGTACTTC
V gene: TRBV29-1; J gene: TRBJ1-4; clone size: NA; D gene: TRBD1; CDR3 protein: CSVGYWDRGSEKLFF; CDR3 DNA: TGCAGCGTTGGATACTGGGACAGGGGGTCTGAAAAACTGTTTTTT
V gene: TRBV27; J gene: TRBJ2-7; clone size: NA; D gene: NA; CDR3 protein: CASSLLGERGVYEQYF; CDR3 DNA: TGTGCCAGCAGTTTATTGGGCGAAAGGGGCGTGTACGAGCAGTACTTC
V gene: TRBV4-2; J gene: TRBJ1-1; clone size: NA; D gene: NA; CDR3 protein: CASSQDNQGYTEAFF; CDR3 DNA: TGTGCCAGCAGCCAAGATAATCAGGGATACACTGAAGCTTTCTTT
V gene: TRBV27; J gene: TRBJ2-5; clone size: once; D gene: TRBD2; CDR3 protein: CASSLLAGTGETQYF; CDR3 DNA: TGTGCCAGCAGTTTACTAGCGGGGACGGGAGAGACCCAGTACTTC
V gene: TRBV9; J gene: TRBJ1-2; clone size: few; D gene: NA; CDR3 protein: CASSVLPTGDYGYTF; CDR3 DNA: TGTGCCAGCAGCGTTTTGCCGACAGGAGACTATGGCTACACCTTC
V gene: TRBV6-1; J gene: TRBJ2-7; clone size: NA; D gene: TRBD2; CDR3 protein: CASSEELAGSYEQYF; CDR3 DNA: TGTGCCAGCAGTGAAGAACTAGCGGGATCCTACGAGCAGTACTTC
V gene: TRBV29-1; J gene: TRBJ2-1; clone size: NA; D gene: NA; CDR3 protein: CSVEIRGEQFF; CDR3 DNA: TGCAGCGTTGAAATCCGCGGTGAGCAGTTCTTC
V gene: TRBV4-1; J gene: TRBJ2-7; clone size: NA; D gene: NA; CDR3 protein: CASSQEGAASFAQQYF; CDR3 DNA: TGCGCCAGCAGCCAAGAAGGCGCTGCTAGCTTCGCTCAGCAGTACTTC
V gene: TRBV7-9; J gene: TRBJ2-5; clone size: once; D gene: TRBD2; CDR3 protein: CASSSIAGGLGETQYF; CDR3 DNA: TGTGCCAGCAGCTCCATAGCGGGGGGGCTCGGGGAGACCCAGTACTTC
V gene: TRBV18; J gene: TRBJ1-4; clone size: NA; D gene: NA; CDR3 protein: CASSPPQGTNEKLFF; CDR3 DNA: TGTGCCAGCTCACCACCCCAGGGTACTAATGAAAAACTGTTTTTT
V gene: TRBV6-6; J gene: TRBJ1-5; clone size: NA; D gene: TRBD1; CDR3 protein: CASSYSPGQGNQPQHF; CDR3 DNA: TGTGCCAGCAGTTACTCCCCGGGACAGGGCAATCAGCCCCAGCATTTT
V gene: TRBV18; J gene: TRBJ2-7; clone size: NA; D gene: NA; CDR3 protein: CASSPLPAGSLDYEQYF; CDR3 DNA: TGTGCCAGCTCACCACTCCCCGCCGGGAGTTTGGATTACGAGCAGTACTTC
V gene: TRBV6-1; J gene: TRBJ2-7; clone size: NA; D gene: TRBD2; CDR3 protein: CASLAGAYEQYF; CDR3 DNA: TGTGCCAGCCTAGCGGGGGCCTACGAGCAGTACTTC
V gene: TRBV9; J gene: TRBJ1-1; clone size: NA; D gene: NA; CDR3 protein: CASSIRQQNTEAFF; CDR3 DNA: TGTGCCAGCAGCATACGACAGCAGAACACTGAAGCTTTCTTT
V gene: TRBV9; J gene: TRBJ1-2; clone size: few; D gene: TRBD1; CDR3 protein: CASSENRDRANYGYTF; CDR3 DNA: TGTGCCAGCAGCGAAAACCGGGACAGGGCAAACTATGGCTACACCTTC
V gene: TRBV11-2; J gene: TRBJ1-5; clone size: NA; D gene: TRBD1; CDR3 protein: CASRGTGGGNQPQHF; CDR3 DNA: TGTGCCAGCAGGGGGACAGGGGGTGGCAATCAGCCCCAGCATTTT
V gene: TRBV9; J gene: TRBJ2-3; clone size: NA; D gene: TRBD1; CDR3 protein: CASSVTGANTDTQYF; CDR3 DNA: TGTGCCAGCAGCGTGACAGGGGCCAACACAGATACGCAGTATTTT
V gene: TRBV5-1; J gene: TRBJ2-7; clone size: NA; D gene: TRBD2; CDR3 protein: CASRRDYLSDEQYF; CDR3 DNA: TGCGCCAGCAGAAGGGACTACCTCTCGGACGAGCAGTACTTC
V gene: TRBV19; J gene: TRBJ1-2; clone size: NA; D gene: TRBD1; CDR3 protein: CASSMVRDRGPRLVYGYTF; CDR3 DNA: TGTGCCAGTAGTATGGTAAGGGACAGGGGGCCTCGTCTCGTCTATGGCTACACCTTC
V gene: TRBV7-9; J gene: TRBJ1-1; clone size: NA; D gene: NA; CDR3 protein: CASSLYRTVNTEAFF; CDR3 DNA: TGTGCCAGCAGCTTATATCGGACAGTCAACACTGAAGCTTTCTTT
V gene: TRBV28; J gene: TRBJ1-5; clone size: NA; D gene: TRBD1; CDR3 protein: CASRIPDRSDQPQHF; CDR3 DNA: TGTGCCAGCAGAATCCCGGACAGGAGTGATCAGCCCCAGCATTTT
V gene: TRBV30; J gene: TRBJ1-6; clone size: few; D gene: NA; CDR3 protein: CAWSVSGAGNSPLHF; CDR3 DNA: TGTGCCTGGAGTGTCTCGGGCGCGGGGAATTCACCCCTCCACTTT
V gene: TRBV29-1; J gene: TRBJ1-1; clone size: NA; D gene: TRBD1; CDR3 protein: CSVRQGATNTEAFF; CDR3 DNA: TGCAGCGTAAGACAGGGGGCGACGAACACTGAAGCTTTCTTT
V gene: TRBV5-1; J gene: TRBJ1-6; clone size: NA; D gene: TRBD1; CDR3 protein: CASSFEVGVTGGGSPLHF; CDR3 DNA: TGCGCCAGCAGCTTTGAAGTGGGTGTGACAGGGGGCGGCTCACCCCTCCACTTT
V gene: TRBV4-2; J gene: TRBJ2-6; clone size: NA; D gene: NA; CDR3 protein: CASSQDQILAGANVLTF; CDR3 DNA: TGTGCCAGCAGCCAAGATCAAATTTTAGCTGGGGCCAACGTCCTGACTTTC
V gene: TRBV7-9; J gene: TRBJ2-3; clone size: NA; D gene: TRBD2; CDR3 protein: CASSSMGSGRSENTDTQYF; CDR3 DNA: TGTGCCAGCAGCTCTATGGGGAGCGGGAGATCGGAAAACACAGATACGCAGTATTTT
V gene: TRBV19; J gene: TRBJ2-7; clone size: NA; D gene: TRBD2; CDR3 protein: CASSTQRGTPYEQYF; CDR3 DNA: TGTGCCAGTAGTACGCAGCGGGGGACCCCCTACGAGCAGTACTTC
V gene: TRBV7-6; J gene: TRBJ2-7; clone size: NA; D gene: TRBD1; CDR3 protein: CASSLVGGIDEQYF; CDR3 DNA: TGTGCCAGCAGCTTAGTAGGGGGCATTGACGAGCAGTACTTC
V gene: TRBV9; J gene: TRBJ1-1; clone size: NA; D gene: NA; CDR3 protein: CASSGTVDTEAFF; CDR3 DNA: TGTGCCAGCAGCGGGACAGTAGACACTGAAGCTTTCTTT
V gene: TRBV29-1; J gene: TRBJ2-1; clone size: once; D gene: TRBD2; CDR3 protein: CSVGLAAYNEQFF; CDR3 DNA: TGCAGCGTTGGGCTAGCGGCATACAATGAGCAGTTCTTC
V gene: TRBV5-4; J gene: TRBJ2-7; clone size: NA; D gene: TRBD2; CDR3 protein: CASSRPGLGYDEQYF; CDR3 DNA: TGTGCCAGCAGCCGCCCGGGACTAGGTTATGACGAGCAGTACTTC
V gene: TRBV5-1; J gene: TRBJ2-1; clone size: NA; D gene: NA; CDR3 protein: CASSDLVNEQFF; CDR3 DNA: TGCGCCAGCAGCGACCTAGTAAATGAGCAGTTCTTC
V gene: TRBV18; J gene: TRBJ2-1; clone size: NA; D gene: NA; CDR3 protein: CASSHGDEQFF; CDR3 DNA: TGTGCCAGCTCACACGGGGATGAGCAGTTCTTC